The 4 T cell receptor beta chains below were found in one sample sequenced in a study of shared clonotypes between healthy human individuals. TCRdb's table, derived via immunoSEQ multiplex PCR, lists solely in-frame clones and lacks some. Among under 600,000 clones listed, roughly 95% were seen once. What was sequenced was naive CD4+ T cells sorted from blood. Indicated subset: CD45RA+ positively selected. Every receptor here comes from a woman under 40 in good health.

CDR3 sequence reads: CASRGPKPAGELFF. CDR3 DNA: TGCGCCAGCCGAGGGCCCAAACCAGCCGGGGAGCTGTTTTTT. V is TRBV5-1 and J is TRBJ2-2; tentative D call: TRBD2 (5 bases). Trimming took off 7 bases at V and 6 bases at J, with 16 bases between the two ends. CDR3 length: 14 residues. CDR1 and CDR2 (germline): SGHRS, YFSETQ. Full variable domain (rest looked up from reference TRBV5-1 and TRBJ2-2): KAGVTQTPRYLIKTRGQQVTLSCSPISGHRSVSWYQQTPGQGLQFLFEYFSETQRNKGNFPGRFSGRQFSNSRSEMNVSTLELGDSALYLCASRGPKPAGELFFGEGSRLTVL.

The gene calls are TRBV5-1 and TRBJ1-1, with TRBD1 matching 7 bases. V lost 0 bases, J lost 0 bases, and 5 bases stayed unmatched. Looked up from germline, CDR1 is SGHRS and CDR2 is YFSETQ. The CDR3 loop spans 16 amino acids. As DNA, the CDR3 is TGCGCCAGCAGCTTGGCTTGGACAGGTTTGAACACTGAAGCTTTCTTT. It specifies CASSLAWTGLNTEAFF. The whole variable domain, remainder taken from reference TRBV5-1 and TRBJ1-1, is KAGVTQTPRYLIKTRGQQVTLSCSPISGHRSVSWYQQTPGQGLQFLFEYFSETQRNKGNFPGRFSGRQFSNSRSEMNVSTLELGDSALYLCASSLAWTGLNTEAFFGQGTRLTVV.

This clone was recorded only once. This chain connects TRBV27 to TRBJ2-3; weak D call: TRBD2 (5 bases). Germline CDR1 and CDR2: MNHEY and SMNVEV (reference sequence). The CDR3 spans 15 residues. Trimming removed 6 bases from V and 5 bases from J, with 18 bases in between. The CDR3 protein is CASRRAAAGGDTQYF. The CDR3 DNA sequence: TGTGCCAGCAGGCGTGCAGCCGCTGGAGGAGATACGCAGTATTTT.

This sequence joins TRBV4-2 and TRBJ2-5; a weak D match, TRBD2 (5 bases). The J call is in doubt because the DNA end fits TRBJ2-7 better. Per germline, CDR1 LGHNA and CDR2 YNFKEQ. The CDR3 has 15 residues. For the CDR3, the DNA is TGTGCCAGCAGCCAAGGGACGGGATCGGTCTACGAGCAGTACTTC. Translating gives CASSQGTGSVYEQYF.